These 14 T cell receptor beta chains originate from one sample sequenced in a study of tumor-infiltrating lymphocytes in localized non-small cell lung cancer. Measured with immunoSEQ multiplex PCR; TCRdb has only the in-frame clones, and not every one. The top ten clones hold roughly 2% of a sample with some 30,000 clones, 80% to 90% of them seen once. The source material was lung tumor tissue. These receptors all stem from a human donor with non-small cell lung cancer.

The J gene is TRBJ1-2, the V gene TRBV19; D is undetermined. Germline CDR1 and CDR2: LNHDA and SQIVND (reference sequence). The length of the CDR3 is 12 residues. Trimming left V 5 bases short and J 5 bases short, with 9 bases between. DNA for the CDR3: TGTGCCAGTAGTCGACACGGTTATGGCTACACCTTC. Protein product: CASSRHGYGYTF.

V and J are TRBV19 and TRBJ2-3; the match to TRBD2 covers 9 bases. The length of the CDR3 is 13 residues. Germline lookup yields CDR1 LNHDA and CDR2 SQIVND (reference sequence). V was clipped by 8 bases and J by 3 bases; unmatched bases: 3. The CDR3 region has the DNA TGTGCCAGTGGCGGGGGGGTAACAGATACGCAGTATTTT. This sequence encodes CASGGGVTDTQYF.

The V and J genes are TRBV5-4 and TRBJ1-2; D possibly corresponds to TRBD1 (5 bases). From germline, CDR1 is SGHNT and CDR2 YYREEE (reference sequence). This CDR3 comprises 17 residues. Trimming cost V 4 bases and J 4 bases, with 23 bases left between them. CDR3 nucleotides: TGTGCCAGCAGCAGGGACGGGCCCACGGCCCGGATCTATGGCTACACCTTC. This translates into CASSRDGPTARIYGYTF. Filled out from reference TRBV5-4 and TRBJ1-2, the complete variable domain reads ETGVTQSPTHLIKTRGQQVTLRCSSQSGHNTVSWYQQALGQGPQFIFQYYREEENGRGNFPPRFSGLQFPNYSSELNVNALELDDSALYLCASSRDGPTARIYGYTFGSGTRLTVV.

The chain recombines TRBV18 with TRBJ1-3; perhaps TRBD1 as D (5 bases). This CDR3 is 15 amino acids long. V lost 3 bases and J lost 0, with 9 bases in between. Per germline, CDR1 KGHSH and CDR2 LQKENI. The CDR3 coding sequence is TGTGCCAGCTCACCCGGCAGGGCCTCTGGAAACACCATATATTTT. Protein sequence: CASSPGRASGNTIYF.

V and J are TRBV6-6 and TRBJ2-5, with D possibly TRBD2 on 8 matching bases. Trimming took 6 bases from V and 10 from J, leaving 18 bases between them. Germline V gives CDR1 MNHNY, CDR2 SVGAGI (reference sequence). This CDR3 contains 13 residues. CDR3 loop: CASSPDRREVQYF. In nucleotides, the CDR3 is TGTGCCAGCAGCCCGGACAGGCGGGAGGTCCAGTACTTC.

This chain links TRBV28 with TRBJ1-4; 8 nucleotides agree with TRBD1. The CDR3 length is 15 residues. The germline gives CDR1 MDHEN, CDR2 SYDVKM. The V gene end was trimmed by 6 bases and the J gene end by 2 bases; junction bases not matched to a gene: 5. CDR3 protein: CASSLPGGTNEKLFF. CDR3 DNA sequence: TGTGCCAGCAGCCTACCAGGGGGCACTAATGAAAAACTGTTTTTT.

CDR3 coding DNA: TGTGCCAGCAGCTTCGGTAGCGGGGAGCAGTACTTC. Translation gives CASSFGSGEQYF. J is TRBJ2-7 and V is TRBV5-6; 7 positions match TRBD2. Germline trimming cut 2 bases from V and 7 bases from J; bases unmatched to any gene: 3. The CDR3 is 12 residues long. CDR1 and CDR2 from the germline V gene are SGHDT and YYEEEE.

The CDR3 here is CASSLAEESSQYF. CDR3 in DNA: TGTGCCAGCAGCTTAGCCGAAGAGAGTTCCCAGTACTTC. V is TRBV7-2 and J is TRBJ2-5; D remains ambiguous. Between the trimmed V and J ends, which lost 0 bases and 9 bases, there was a span of 11 bases. The CDR3 extends over 13 amino acids. Germline V gives CDR1 SGHTA, CDR2 FQGNSA.

This chain connects TRBV5-6 to TRBJ1-5; D gene unclear. Trimming took 2 bases from V and 0 from J, leaving 9 bases between them. The germline V gene has CDR1 SGHDT and CDR2 YYEEEE. The CDR3 is 15 residues long. CDR3 DNA sequence: TGTGCCAGCAGCTTCTCTAGGTTTAGCAATCAGCCCCAGCATTTT. As protein: CASSFSRFSNQPQHF.

The V gene is TRBV5-4, the J gene TRBJ2-3; 9 nucleotides line up with TRBD2. Losses at the gene ends were 1 base for V and 6 bases for J; bases not matched to a gene: 9. The CDR3 has 16 residues. Germline CDR1 reads SGHNT; CDR2 reads YYREEE (reference sequence). The CDR3 spells CASSLSGGGAVDTQYF. The CDR3 DNA reads TGTGCCAGCAGCTTGTCGGGCGGGGGGGCCGTGGATACGCAGTATTTT.

The chain is built from TRBV30 and TRBJ2-2; D is ambiguous. V dropped 6 bases and J dropped 2 bases, with 16 bases sitting between them. Germline CDR1 reads GTSNPN; CDR2 reads SVGIG (reference sequence). This CDR3 is 15 amino acids long. The chain's CDR3 is CACLSRLVNTGELFF. The CDR3, as DNA: TGTGCCTGCCTGTCGCGGCTAGTAAACACCGGGGAGCTGTTTTTT. Combining the CDR3 with reference TRBV30 and TRBJ2-2 gives the whole variable domain SQTIHQWPATLVQPVGSPLSLECTVEGTSNPNLYWYRQAAGRGLQLLFYSVGIGQISSEVPQNLSASRPQDRQFILSSKKLLLSDSGFYLCACLSRLVNTGELFFGEGSRLTVL.

This sequence joins TRBV4-3 and TRBJ1-4; TRBD1 might be the D (5 bases). Germline assignment: CDR1 LGHNA and CDR2 YSLEER. The CDR3 is made up of 16 amino acids. V lost 0 bases to trimming and J lost 2 bases, with 10 bases between them. CDR3 sequence reads: CASSQDRGLTNEKLFF. CDR3 DNA: TGCGCCAGCAGCCAAGATAGGGGACTTACTAATGAAAAACTGTTTTTT.

The count of this clone is one. The chain is built from TRBV15 and TRBJ1-5, with D hard to call. Germline CDR1 and CDR2: LNHNV and YYDKDF (reference sequence). This CDR3 spans 15 amino acids. Between the trimmed V and J ends, which lost 0 bases and 6 bases, there was a span of 12 bases. DNA of the CDR3: TGTGCCACCAGCAGAGAGGTCCCCGGTGGTCAGCCCCAGCATTTT. Protein sequence: CATSREVPGGQPQHF.

The rearrangement uses TRBV6-1 and TRBJ1-1; D may be TRBD1 (5 bases). Trimming shortened V by 6 bases and J by 6 bases, and 17 bases separated the two germline ends. This CDR3 is built from 14 residues. Germline CDR1 is MNHNS and CDR2 is SASEGT. CDR3 residues: CASRKGYGNPEAFF. The CDR3 nucleotides read TGTGCCAGCAGAAAGGGGTATGGGAATCCTGAAGCTTTCTTT.